A single TCR beta chain is shown here with its context. Its cognate antigen is unknown. V dropped 4 bases and J dropped 2; count of bases not matched to a gene: 4. The germline gives CDR1 SGHTA, CDR2 FQGTGA. CDR3 size: 15 residues. Generated by immunoSEQ multiplex PCR, the TCRdb table keeps only in-frame clones and is missing some. The sample has 650,000 to 750,000 clones; roughly 70% are singletons. The data stem from a study of shared clonotypes between healthy human individuals. Findings and limits, study-wide: The authors sampled blood alone, and tissue repertoires likely differ.

Input material: memory CD4+ T cells sorted from blood. Subset in this sample: CD45RA-negative fraction. This sequence originates from a woman aged 25 to 39 in good health. This chain links TRBV7-3 with TRBJ2-7; 11 positions agree with TRBD2. The CDR3 bases are TGTGCCAGCAGCTCACTAGCGGGAGCCCCCTACGAGCAGTACTTC. Translated, it gives CASSSLAGAPYEQYF.